A single sample gave rise to the 7 T cell receptor beta chains below, sequenced in a study of blood T cell repertoires in COVID-19. Produced via immunoSEQ multiplex PCR; TCRdb's table is partial and in-frame only. This table holds approximately 670,000 clones, 70% to 90% found once. Sequenced: peripheral blood. The receptors originated from a woman in her late teens or twenties with acute or convalescent COVID-19.

The chain recombines TRBV5-6 with TRBJ1-6; the match to TRBD1 covers 11 bases. The CDR3 contains 15 residues. Looked up from germline, CDR1 is SGHDT and CDR2 is YYEEEE. J lost 6 bases, V lost 5 bases, and 4 bases had no gene match. CDR3 nucleotides: TGTGCCAGCAGTTACGGACAGGGGGCTAATTCACCCCTCCACTTT. It specifies CASSYGQGANSPLHF.

This chain joins TRBV6-5 and TRBJ1-5; 7 bases agree with TRBD1. The length of the CDR3 is 15 residues. Germline lookup yields CDR1 MNHEY and CDR2 SVGAGI. With 7 bases clipped from V and 3 bases from J, the junction kept 9 bases outside the gene matches. This CDR3 is CASTTPGTDNQPQHF. The CDR3 DNA is TGTGCCAGCACCACCCCCGGGACAGACAATCAGCCCCAGCATTTT.

This rearrangement joins TRBV9 to TRBJ1-6; D remains ambiguous. The CDR3 spans 15 residues. V was trimmed by 6 bases and J by 6 bases, leaving 16 bases between them. Germline loops: CDR1 SGDLS, CDR2 YYNGEE. The CDR3 reads CASNPRGGFNSPLHF. CDR3 nucleotides: TGTGCCAGCAACCCGCGGGGAGGGTTTAATTCACCCCTCCACTTT.

V gene TRBV5-4 combines with J gene TRBJ2-5; possibly TRBD1 for D (6 bases). The CDR3 runs to 14 residues. Per germline, CDR1 SGHNT and CDR2 YYREEE (reference sequence). V lost 4 bases and J lost 2, with 12 bases in between. This chain's CDR3 is CASSLRQVQETQYF. CDR3 nucleotide sequence: TGTGCCAGCAGCCTACGACAGGTACAAGAGACCCAGTACTTC.

The rearrangement links TRBV5-4 to TRBJ1-2; 9 bases agree with TRBD1. Per germline, CDR1 SGHNT and CDR2 YYREEE (reference sequence). The CDR3 covers 16 residues. V gave up 4 bases and J gave up 8 bases; unmatched junction bases: 15. CDR3 DNA sequence: TGTGCCAGCAGCCAGGACCCCGGGACAGGGTTAGGAGGCTACACCTTC. It translates to CASSQDPGTGLGGYTF.

The rearrangement joins TRBV28 to TRBJ1-5, with 7 bases identical to TRBD1. CDR3 length equals 14 residues. After removal of 8 bases from V and 3 bases from J, the junction contained 7 bases not matched to a gene. CDR1 and CDR2 (germline): MDHEN, SYDVKM. This chain's CDR3 is CASLDRHFNQPQHF. The CDR3 bases are TGTGCCAGCCTGGACAGGCACTTCAATCAGCCCCAGCATTTT. Full variable domain (remainder filled in from reference TRBV28 and TRBJ1-5): DVKVTQSSRYLVKRTGEKVFLECVQDMDHENMFWYRQDPGLGLRLIYFSYDVKMKEKGDIPEGYSVSREKKERFSLILESASTNQTSMYLCASLDRHFNQPQHFGDGTRLSIL.

This chain joins TRBV6-2 or TRBV6-3 and TRBJ1-2, with TRBD1 as a possible D gene (6 bases). The CDR3 covers 15 residues. In germline, CDR1 is MNHEY, CDR2 SVGEGT. V lost 0 bases and J lost 2, with 10 bases in between. In DNA form, the CDR3 reads TGTGCCAGCAGTTACTCCTGGACAGCCAACTATGGCTACACCTTC. Its translation is CASSYSWTANYGYTF.